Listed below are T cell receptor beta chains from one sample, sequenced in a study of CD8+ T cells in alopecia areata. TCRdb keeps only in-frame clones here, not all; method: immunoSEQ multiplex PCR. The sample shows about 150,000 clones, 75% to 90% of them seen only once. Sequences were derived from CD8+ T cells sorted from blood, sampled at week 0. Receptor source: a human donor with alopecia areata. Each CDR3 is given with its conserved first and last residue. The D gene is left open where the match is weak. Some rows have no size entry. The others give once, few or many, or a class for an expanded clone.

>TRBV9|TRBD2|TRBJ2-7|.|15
CASSGGGGSSYEQYF
TGTGCCAGCAGTGGTGGGGGAGGGAGCTCCTACGAGCAGTACTTC
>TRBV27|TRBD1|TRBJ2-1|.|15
CASSPTGGAASEQFF
TGTGCCAGCAGTCCGACAGGGGGCGCAGCCAGTGAGCAGTTCTTC
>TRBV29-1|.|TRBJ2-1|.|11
CSVEAVPEQFF
TGCAGCGTTGAGGCGGTTCCTGAGCAGTTCTTC
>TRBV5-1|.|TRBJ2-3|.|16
CASMYEGSEFTDTQYF
TGCGCCAGCATGTATGAGGGCAGCGAATTCACAGATACGCAGTATTTT
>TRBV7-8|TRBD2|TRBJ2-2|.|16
CASSGLAGVFTGELFF
TGTGCCAGCAGTGGGCTAGCGGGAGTATTCACCGGGGAGCTGTTTTTT
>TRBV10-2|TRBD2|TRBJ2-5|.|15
CASSEFLAGGETQYF
TGCGCCAGCAGTGAGTTCCTAGCGGGAGGGGAGACCCAGTACTTC
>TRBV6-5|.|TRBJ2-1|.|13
CASSNDNLNEQFF
TGTGCCAGCAGTAATGACAATCTAAATGAGCAGTTCTTC
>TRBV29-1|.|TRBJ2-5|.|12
CSAATGSETQYF
TGCAGCGCCGCCACAGGATCAGAGACCCAGTACTTC
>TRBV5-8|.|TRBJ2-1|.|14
CASSQGLTYNEQFF
TGTGCCAGCAGCCAGGGACTGACCTACAATGAGCAGTTCTTC
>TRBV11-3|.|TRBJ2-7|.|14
CASSLGGSGYEQYF
TGTGCCAGCAGCTTAGGAGGTAGCGGATACGAGCAGTACTTC
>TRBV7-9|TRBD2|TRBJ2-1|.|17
CASSFTPGTSGTDEQFF
TGTGCCAGCAGCTTCACTCCCGGGACTAGCGGGACGGATGAGCAGTTCTTC
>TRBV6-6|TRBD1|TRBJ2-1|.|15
CASSSPEDRANEQFF
TGTGCCAGCAGTTCACCGGAGGACAGGGCGAATGAGCAGTTCTTC
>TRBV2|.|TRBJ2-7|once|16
CASSALSLGAYYEQYF
TGTGCCAGCAGTGCTCTTTCCCTAGGGGCATACTACGAGCAGTACTTC
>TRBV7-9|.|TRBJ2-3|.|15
CASSLIVESTDTQYF
TGTGCCAGCAGCTTAATCGTGGAAAGCACAGATACGCAGTATTTT
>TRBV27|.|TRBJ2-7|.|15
CASSLLTGGWYEQYF
TGTGCCAGCAGTTTGTTAACCGGGGGATGGTACGAGCAGTACTTC
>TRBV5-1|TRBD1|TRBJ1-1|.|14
CASSKGQGATEAFF
TGCGCCAGCAGCAAGGGACAGGGGGCGACTGAAGCTTTCTTT
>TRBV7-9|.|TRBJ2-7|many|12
CASTGTSFEQYF
TGTGCCAGCACCGGGACAAGTTTCGAGCAGTACTTC
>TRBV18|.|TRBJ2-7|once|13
CASSPGGEDEQYF
TGTGCCAGCTCACCAGGGGGCGAGGACGAGCAGTACTTC
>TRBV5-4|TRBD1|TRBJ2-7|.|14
CASSTWTGESEQYF
TGTGCCAGCAGCACCTGGACAGGGGAGTCCGAGCAGTACTTC
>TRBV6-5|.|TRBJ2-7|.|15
CASSFTPGKSYEQYF
TGTGCCAGCAGTTTTACCCCAGGAAAATCCTACGAGCAGTACTTC
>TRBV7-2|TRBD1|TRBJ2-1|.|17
CASSLFSGTESYNEQFF
TGTGCCAGCAGCTTATTCTCCGGGACAGAATCCTACAATGAGCAGTTCTTC
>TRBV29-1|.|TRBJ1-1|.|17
CSVEAPRVPGMNTEAFF
TGCAGCGTTGAAGCCCCTCGGGTCCCCGGGATGAACACTGAAGCTTTCTTT
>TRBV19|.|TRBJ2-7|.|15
CASSISHLSSYEQYF
TGTGCCAGTAGTATCTCACACTTAAGCTCCTACGAGCAGTACTTC
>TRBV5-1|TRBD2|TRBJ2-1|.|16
CASSLEPSGIYNEQFF
TGCGCCAGCAGCTTGGAACCTAGCGGCATTTACAATGAGCAGTTCTTC